Each of the 18 T cell receptor beta chains below was sequenced from the same sample in a study of cytomegalovirus exposure and HLA in healthy donors. Primers for the PCR totalled 60 Vbeta and 13 Jbeta. The repertoire was sequenced with immunoSEQ multiplex PCR; TCRdb's copy has only in-frame clones and lacks some. Found here are about 130,000 clones, around three quarters of them singletons; the top ten hold over 2.5%. Sequencing input: PBMCs. The source is a man aged 40-50 years in good health and CMV-seronegative.

The rearrangement uses TRBV6-5 and TRBJ2-7, with D perhaps TRBD1 (6 bases). The germline gives CDR1 MNHEY, CDR2 SVGAGI. The CDR3 sequence is 15 residues long. V shed 1 base and J shed 2 bases, with 12 bases lying between them. The DNA of the CDR3 is TGTGCCAGCAGTTACTACTTCGGACAGACCTACGAGCAGTACTTC. Its protein product is CASSYYFGQTYEQYF.

This clone has only a few counts. The V gene is TRBV2, the J gene TRBJ2-1, with 9 bases matching TRBD2. Germline loops: CDR1 SNHLY, CDR2 FYNNEI. The CDR3 loop spans 15 amino acids. V was clipped by 6 bases and J by 3 bases; unmatched bases: 6. The CDR3 sequence: CASSELAGLYNEQFF. CDR3 bases: TGTGCCAGCAGCGAACTAGCGGGTCTCTACAATGAGCAGTTCTTC. The variable domain in full, with the rest retrieved from reference TRBV2 and TRBJ2-1, is EPEVTQTPSHQVTQMGQEVILRCVPISNHLYFYWYRQILGQKVEFLVSFYNNEISEKSEIFDDQFSVERPDGSNFTLKIRSTKLEDSAMYFCASSELAGLYNEQFFGPGTRLTVL.

The genes are TRBV12-5 and TRBJ2-6; 7 bases map to TRBD1. This CDR3 is 17 amino acids long. V gave up 1 base and J gave up 0 bases; unmatched junction bases: 3. The germline V gene has CDR1 LGHNT and CDR2 FRNRAP. This chain's CDR3 is CASGLGTGSSGANVLTF. The CDR3 region has the DNA TGTGCTAGTGGTTTGGGGACAGGTTCCTCTGGGGCCAACGTCCTGACTTTC.

The chain uses TRBV6-5 and TRBJ1-5; weak D call: TRBD1 (6 bases). The germline V and J ends were trimmed by 5 bases and 7 bases, with 12 bases remaining between them. The CDR3 runs to 13 residues. The V gene's germline CDR1 is MNHEY and CDR2 SVGAGI. The CDR3 region is CASSPQGRQPQHF. The CDR3 DNA sequence: TGTGCCAGCAGTCCGCAGGGGCGACAGCCCCAGCATTTT.

This sequence joins TRBV6-4 and TRBJ2-1, with 7 positions matching TRBD1. The CDR3 has 12 residues. Germline CDR1 MRHNA, CDR2 SNTAGT. The J segment lost 11 bases and the V segment lost 6 bases, leaving 7 bases of the junction unmatched. The CDR3, as DNA: TGTGCCAGCAGCGGACAGGACCTAAAGCAGTTCTTC. This codes for CASSGQDLKQFF.

This sequence joins TRBV7-2 and TRBJ2-7; no clear D. V was pared by 4 bases and J by 0 bases, with 7 bases between. Germline values: CDR1 SGHTA, CDR2 FQGNSA. This CDR3 region has 13 residues. CDR3 protein: CASSSVSSYEQYF. The CDR3 DNA reads TGTGCCAGCAGCTCCGTGAGCTCCTACGAGCAGTACTTC.

This chain links TRBV5-6 with TRBJ2-5, with D tentatively TRBD2 (6 bases). The CDR3 contains 18 residues. Looked up from germline, CDR1 is SGHDT and CDR2 is YYEEEE. V gave up 3 bases and J gave up 4 bases, with 25 bases separating them. CDR3 region: CASSSMPASDSLTETQYF. The CDR3 DNA follows: TGTGCCAGCAGCTCTATGCCTGCTAGCGATTCCCTTACAGAGACCCAGTACTTC.

The rearrangement joins TRBV7-2 to TRBJ2-5, with TRBD1 identical over 7 bases. V lost 3 bases to trimming and J lost 4 bases; unmatched junction nucleotides: 5. In germline, CDR1 is SGHTA, CDR2 FQGNSA. The CDR3 spans 14 residues. The CDR3 sequence is CASSFGDRGETQYF. The CDR3, as DNA: TGTGCCAGCAGCTTTGGGGACAGAGGAGAGACCCAGTACTTC.

The chain employs TRBV5-4 and TRBJ2-7; 7 bases are a match to TRBD1. Germline V gives CDR1 SGHNT, CDR2 YYREEE (reference sequence). The CDR3 is 14 amino acids. The V and J ends lost 4 bases and 5 bases, in that order; junction bases with no gene match: 9. The CDR3 protein is CASSRGQRSDEQYF. The CDR3 DNA is TGTGCCAGCAGCCGGGGACAGAGGAGCGACGAGCAGTACTTC.

The chain has TRBV10-3 and TRBJ2-3; D not certain. The germline V and J ends were trimmed by 6 bases and 3 bases, with 13 bases remaining between them. CDR1 is ENHRY and CDR2 is SYGVKD in the germline V gene. The CDR3 sequence is 14 residues long. CDR3 sequence: CAISSDSRTDTQYF. Written as DNA, the CDR3 is TGTGCCATCAGCAGCGACTCCCGAACAGATACGCAGTATTTT.

This rearrangement joins TRBV6-5 to TRBJ1-6; unclear D gene. V lost 0 bases and J 9 bases, leaving 12 bases between the germline ends. This CDR3 has 15 amino acids. Germline values: CDR1 MNHEY, CDR2 SVGAGI. The CDR3 DNA reads as TGTGCCAGCAGTTACTCGCGGGCCTTTATTTCACCCCTCCACTTT. Its translation: CASSYSRAFISPLHF.

This clone has a single count. This sequence joins TRBV5-1 and TRBJ2-5; no clear D gene. CDR3 length: 14 residues. V lost 4 bases and J lost 1, with 11 bases in between. Germline-derived CDR1 and CDR2 are SGHRS and YFSETQ. CDR3 in DNA: TGCGCCAGCAGCGCACTCCATCCCCAAGAGACCCAGTACTTC. It is translated as CASSALHPQETQYF.

V and J are TRBV28 and TRBJ2-1; 13 bases agree with TRBD2. V lost 5 bases to trimming and J lost 1 base; unmatched junction nucleotides: 2. This CDR3 is built from 16 residues. Germline V gene lookup returns CDR1 MDHEN and CDR2 SYDVKM. As DNA, the CDR3 is TGTGCCAGCAGTCGGGGACTAGCGGGATCCTACAATGAGCAGTTCTTC. Protein: CASSRGLAGSYNEQFF. The whole variable domain, remainder taken from reference TRBV28 and TRBJ2-1, is DVKVTQSSRYLVKRTGEKVFLECVQDMDHENMFWYRQDPGLGLRLIYFSYDVKMKEKGDIPEGYSVSREKKERFSLILESASTNQTSMYLCASSRGLAGSYNEQFFGPGTRLTVL.

The rearrangement uses TRBV28 and TRBJ1-1; D perhaps matches TRBD1 (6 bases). V shed 3 bases and J shed 6 bases, with 17 bases lying between them. This CDR3 contains 15 residues. Germline V lookup: CDR1 MDHEN, CDR2 SYDVKM. CDR3 bases: TGTGCCAGCAGTTTCTCTGGGCAGGGGTGGGCTGAAGCTTTCTTT. Protein: CASSFSGQGWAEAFF.

The chain couples TRBV30 to TRBJ2-1, with a weak D call TRBD2 (5 bases). The germline V gene encodes CDR1 GTSNPN and CDR2 SVGIG (reference sequence). Trimming took 8 bases from V and 0 from J, leaving 8 bases between them. The CDR3 runs to 12 residues. In DNA form, the CDR3 reads TGTGCCGAGGGAGTCTCCTACAATGAGCAGTTCTTC. Translation: CAEGVSYNEQFF. Full variable domain (remainder filled in from reference TRBV30 and TRBJ2-1): SQTIHQWPATLVQPVGSPLSLECTVEGTSNPNLYWYRQAAGRGLQLLFYSVGIGQISSEVPQNLSASRPQDRQFILSSKKLLLSDSGFYLCAEGVSYNEQFFGPGTRLTVL.

The V and J genes are TRBV2 and TRBJ2-7; D not resolved. Trimming pared 1 base from V and 2 bases from J, leaving 6 bases between. CDR3 length equals 13 residues. The germline gives CDR1 SNHLY, CDR2 FYNNEI. The CDR3 region has the DNA TGTGCCAGCAGTGAAGACAACACCTACGAGCAGTACTTC. It encodes CASSEDNTYEQYF.

This clone was detected only a few times. This rearrangement joins TRBV18 to TRBJ2-1, with TRBD1 matching over 10 bases. The germline V gene encodes CDR1 KGHSH and CDR2 LQKENI. This CDR3 has 17 residues. J was trimmed by 7 bases and V by 1 base; bases with no gene match: 10. The CDR3 reads CASSPLSGTGVGNEQFF. The CDR3 nucleotides read TGTGCCAGCTCACCACTATCCGGGACAGGGGTGGGGAATGAGCAGTTCTTC. Full variable domain (remainder filled in from reference TRBV18 and TRBJ2-1): NAGVMQNPRHLVRRRGQEARLRCSPMKGHSHVYWYRQLPEEGLKFMVYLQKENIIDESGMPKERFSAEFPKEGPSILRIQQVVRGDSAAYFCASSPLSGTGVGNEQFFGPGTRLTVL.

The rearrangement joins TRBV4-1 to TRBJ1-5; 7 bases fit TRBD1. Germline V gives CDR1 MGHRA, CDR2 YSYEKL. V dropped 4 bases and J dropped 5; count of bases not matched to a gene: 11. This CDR3 is built from 16 residues. The CDR3 protein is CASSRSRQGGYQPQHF. The CDR3 DNA is TGCGCCAGCAGCCGAAGCAGACAGGGCGGCTATCAGCCCCAGCATTTT.